This TCR beta chain stems from a study of sequential checkpoint blockade in melanoma. About the study: Arm A got nivolumab then ipilimumab; arm B the reverse, 1:1. Both treatment sequences were followed by maintenance nivolumab.

CDR3 length: 14 residues. Per the germline V gene, CDR1 is SQVTM and CDR2 is ANQGSEA. The germline V and J ends were trimmed by 3 bases and 4 bases, with 14 bases remaining between them. The sample's treatment: randomized to nivolumab then ipilimumab (arm A) or the reverse (arm B). DNA-damaging chemotherapy had not been given to any patient beforehand. Sorted cells were live CD3+CD8+, lacking CD19 and CD56, from PBMCs. Generated by immunoSEQ multiplex PCR, the TCRdb table keeps only in-frame clones and is missing some. The repertoire holds about 5,300 clones, with about three fifths as singletons. This TCR was sampled from a human donor with melanoma. This specimen consisted of CD8+ T cells sorted from blood (inferred from file names), obtained from a patient given nivolumab and ipilimumab in sequence. The chain has TRBV29-1 and TRBJ2-3; D is perhaps TRBD1 (6 bases). In DNA form, the CDR3 reads TGCAGCGTTGATGGACAGCCTCTTGCAGATACGCAGTATTTT. This gives the protein CSVDGQPLADTQYF.